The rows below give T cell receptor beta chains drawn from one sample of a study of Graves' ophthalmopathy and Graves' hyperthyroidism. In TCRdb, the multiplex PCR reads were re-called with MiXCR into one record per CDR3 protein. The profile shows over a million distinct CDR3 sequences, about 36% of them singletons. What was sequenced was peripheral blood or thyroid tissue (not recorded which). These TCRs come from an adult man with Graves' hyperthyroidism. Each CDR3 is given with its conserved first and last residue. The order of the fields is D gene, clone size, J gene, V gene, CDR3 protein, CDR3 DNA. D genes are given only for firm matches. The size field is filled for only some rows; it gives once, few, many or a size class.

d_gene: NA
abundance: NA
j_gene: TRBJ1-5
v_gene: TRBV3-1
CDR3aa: CARGGCSNQPQHF
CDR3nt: TGTGCCAGGGGGGGCTGTAGCAATCAGCCCCAGCATTTT

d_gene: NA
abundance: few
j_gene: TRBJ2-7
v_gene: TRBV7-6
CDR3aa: CASVDGQGPYEQYF
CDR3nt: TGTGCCAGCGTTGATGGGCAGGGTCCCTACGAGCAGTACTTC

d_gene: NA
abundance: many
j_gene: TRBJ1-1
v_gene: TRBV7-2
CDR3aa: CASSSTQNTEAFF
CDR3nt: TGTGCCAGCAGCTCCACGCAGAACACTGAAGCTTTCTTT

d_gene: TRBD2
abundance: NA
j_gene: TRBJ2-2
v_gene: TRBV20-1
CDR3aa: CSATGGGDQNTGELFF
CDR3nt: TGCAGTGCCACGGGGGGGGGCGATCAGAACACCGGGGAGCTGTTTTTT

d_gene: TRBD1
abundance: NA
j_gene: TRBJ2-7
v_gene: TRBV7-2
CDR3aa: CAIPGGYEQYF
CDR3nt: TGTGCCATCCCAGGGGGCTACGAGCAGTACTTC

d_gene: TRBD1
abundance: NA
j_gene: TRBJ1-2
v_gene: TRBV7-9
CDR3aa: CASSLAGQGVRGGYTF
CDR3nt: TGTGCCAGCAGCTTAGCGGGACAGGGGGTACGAGGTGGCTACACCTTC

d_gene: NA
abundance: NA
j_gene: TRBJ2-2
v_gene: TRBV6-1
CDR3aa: CASSYEHPNTGELFF
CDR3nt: TGTGCCAGCAGTTACGAACACCCGAACACCGGGGAGCTGTTTTTT

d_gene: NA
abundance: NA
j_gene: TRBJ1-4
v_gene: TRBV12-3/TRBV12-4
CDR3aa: CASSSRGGAEVATNEKLFF
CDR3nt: TGTGCCAGCAGTTCTAGGGGAGGGGCCGAAGTTGCAACTAATGAAAAACTGTTTTTT

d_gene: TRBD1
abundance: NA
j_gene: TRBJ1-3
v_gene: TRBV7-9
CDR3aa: CASSPRQGDYGYTIYF
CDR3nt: TGTGCCAGCAGCCCCAGACAGGGAGACTATGGCTACACCATATATTTT

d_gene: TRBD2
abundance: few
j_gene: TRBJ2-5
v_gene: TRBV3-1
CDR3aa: CASSQGLAVNQETQYF
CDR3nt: TGTGCCAGCAGCCAAGGCCTAGCGGTTAACCAAGAGACCCAGTACTTC

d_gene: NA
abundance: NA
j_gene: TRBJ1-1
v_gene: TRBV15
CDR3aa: CATSPRTDDEAFF
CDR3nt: TGTGCCACCAGCCCAAGAACTGATGATGAAGCTTTCTTT

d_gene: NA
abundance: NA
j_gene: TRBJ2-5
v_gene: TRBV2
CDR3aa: CAWSGGEETQYF
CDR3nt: TGTGCCTGGAGTGGGGGAGAAGAGACCCAGTACTTC

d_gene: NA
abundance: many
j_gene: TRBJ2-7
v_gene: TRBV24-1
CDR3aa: CATSDGGQHPYEQYF
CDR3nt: TGTGCCACCAGTGACGGGGGACAGCACCCCTACGAGCAGTACTTC

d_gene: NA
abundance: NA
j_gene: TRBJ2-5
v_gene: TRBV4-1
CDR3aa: CASSQRQGETQYF
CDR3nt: TGCGCCAGCAGCCAACGTCAGGGGGAGACCCAGTACTTC

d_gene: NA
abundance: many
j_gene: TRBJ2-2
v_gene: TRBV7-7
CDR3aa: CASTPGGPSGELFF
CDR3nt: TGTGCCAGCACCCCCGGGGGGCCGAGCGGGGAGCTGTTTTTT

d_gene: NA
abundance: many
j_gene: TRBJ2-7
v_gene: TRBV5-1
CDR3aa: CASRDGTYEQYF
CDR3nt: TGCGCCAGCCGGGACGGGACCTACGAGCAGTACTTC

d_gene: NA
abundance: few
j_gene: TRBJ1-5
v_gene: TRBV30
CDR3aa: CAWSNGNHQPQHF
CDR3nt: TGTGCCTGGAGTAACGGGAATCATCAGCCCCAGCATTTT

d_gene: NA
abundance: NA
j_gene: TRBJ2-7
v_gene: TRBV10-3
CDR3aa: CAISELGGEQYF
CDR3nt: TGTGCCATCAGTGAGTTGGGCGGGGAGCAGTACTTC

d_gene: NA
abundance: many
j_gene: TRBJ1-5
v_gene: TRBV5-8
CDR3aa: CASNNDRDQPQHF
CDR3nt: TGTGCCAGCAACAACGACCGGGATCAGCCCCAGCATTTT

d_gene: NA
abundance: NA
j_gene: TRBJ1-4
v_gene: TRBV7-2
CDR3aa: CASSSRVNEKLFF
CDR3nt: TGTGCCAGCAGCTCAAGAGTTAATGAAAAACTGTTTTTT

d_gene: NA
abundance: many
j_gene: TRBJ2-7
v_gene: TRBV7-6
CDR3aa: CASSLKTEQYF
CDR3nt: TGTGCCAGCAGCTTAAAAACCGAGCAGTACTTC

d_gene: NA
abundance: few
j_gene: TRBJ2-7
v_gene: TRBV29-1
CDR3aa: CSVETGKPYEQYF
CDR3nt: TGCAGCGTTGAAACAGGGAAACCCTACGAGCAGTACTTC

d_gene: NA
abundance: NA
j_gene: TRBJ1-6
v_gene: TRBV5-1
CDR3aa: CASSLAPGVSENSPLHF
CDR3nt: TGCGCCAGCAGCTTGGCCCCGGGGGTTTCGGAGAATTCACCCCTCCACTTT

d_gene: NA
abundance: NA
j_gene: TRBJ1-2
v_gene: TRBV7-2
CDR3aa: CASSLAGRAPYGYTF
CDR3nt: TGTGCCAGCAGCTTAGCTGGTCGGGCCCCCTATGGCTACACCTTC

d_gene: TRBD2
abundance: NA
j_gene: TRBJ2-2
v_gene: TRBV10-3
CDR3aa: CASVAGPLIGELFF
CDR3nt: TGTGCCAGCGTAGCGGGACCCCTTATCGGGGAGCTGTTTTTT

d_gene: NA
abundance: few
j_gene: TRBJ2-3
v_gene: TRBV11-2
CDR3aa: CASCQRRPTDTQYF
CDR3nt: TGTGCCAGCTGCCAGCGGAGACCCACAGATACGCAGTATTTT

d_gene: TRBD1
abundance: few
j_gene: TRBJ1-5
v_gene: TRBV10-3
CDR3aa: CAISGSPGQGQPQHF
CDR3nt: TGTGCCATCAGTGGATCACCGGGACAGGGGCAGCCCCAGCATTTT

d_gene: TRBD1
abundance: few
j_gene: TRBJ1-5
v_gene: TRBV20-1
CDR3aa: CNARDRGNQPQHF
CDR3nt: TGCAATGCCAGGGACAGGGGGAATCAGCCCCAGCATTTT

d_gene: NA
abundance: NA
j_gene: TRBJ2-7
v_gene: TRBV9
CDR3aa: CASIEGSSLHRLSYEQYF
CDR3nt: TGTGCCAGCATCGAGGGAAGCTCCTTGCACAGGCTATCCTACGAGCAGTACTTC

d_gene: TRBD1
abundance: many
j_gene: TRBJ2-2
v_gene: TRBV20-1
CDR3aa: CSARGGTNTGELFF
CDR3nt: TGCAGCGCACGAGGGGGCACGAACACCGGGGAGCTGTTTTTT

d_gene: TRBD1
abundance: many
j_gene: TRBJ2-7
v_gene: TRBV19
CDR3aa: CASSGQTGGVFDEQYF
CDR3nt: TGTGCCAGTAGTGGACAGACAGGGGGCGTTTTCGACGAGCAGTACTTC

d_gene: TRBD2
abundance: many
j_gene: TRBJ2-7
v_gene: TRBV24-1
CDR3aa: CATSDPGRNYEQYF
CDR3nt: TGTGCCACCAGTGACCCCGGGAGGAACTACGAGCAGTACTTC

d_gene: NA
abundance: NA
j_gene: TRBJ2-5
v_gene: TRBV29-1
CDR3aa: CSDRTQETQYF
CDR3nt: TGCAGCGACAGGACCCAAGAGACCCAGTACTTC

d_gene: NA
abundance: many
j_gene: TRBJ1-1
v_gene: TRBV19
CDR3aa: CASSILPGPAKMNTEAFF
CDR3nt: TGTGCCAGTAGTATTCTGCCAGGCCCCGCTAAAATGAACACTGAAGCTTTCTTT

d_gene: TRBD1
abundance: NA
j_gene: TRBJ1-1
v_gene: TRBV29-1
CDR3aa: CSVDGTGRANTEAFF
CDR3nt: TGCAGCGTTGACGGGACAGGGAGGGCGAACACTGAAGCTTTCTTT

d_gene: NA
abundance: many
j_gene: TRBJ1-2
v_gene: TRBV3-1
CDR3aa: CASSQAQGHYGYTF
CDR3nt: TGTGCCAGCAGCCAAGCGCAGGGACACTATGGCTACACCTTC

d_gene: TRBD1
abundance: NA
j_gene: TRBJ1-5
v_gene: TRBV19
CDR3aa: CASRPGGTGQPQHF
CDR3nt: TGTGCCAGTAGGCCCGGGGGGACAGGACAGCCCCAGCATTTT

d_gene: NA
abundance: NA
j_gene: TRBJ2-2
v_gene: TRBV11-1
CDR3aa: CASSAWGKGVTGELFF
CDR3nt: TGTGCCAGCAGCGCCTGGGGCAAGGGGGTGACCGGGGAGCTGTTTTTT

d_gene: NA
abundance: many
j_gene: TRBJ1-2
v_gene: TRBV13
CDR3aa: CASSLNRVLGYTF
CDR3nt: TGTGCCAGCAGCTTAAACAGGGTACTGGGCTACACCTTC

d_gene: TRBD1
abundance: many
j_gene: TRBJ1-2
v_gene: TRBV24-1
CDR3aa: CATNDERQGGYTF
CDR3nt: TGTGCCACCAATGACGAGAGACAGGGCGGCTACACCTTC

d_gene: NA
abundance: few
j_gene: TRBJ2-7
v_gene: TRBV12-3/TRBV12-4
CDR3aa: CASLGGPLGYYEQYF
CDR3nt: TGTGCCAGCTTGGGGGGACCGCTGGGGTACTACGAGCAGTACTTC

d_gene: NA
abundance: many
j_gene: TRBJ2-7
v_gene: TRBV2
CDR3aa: CASRAGTPYEQYF
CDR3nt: TGTGCCAGCAGGGCCGGGACGCCCTACGAGCAGTACTTC

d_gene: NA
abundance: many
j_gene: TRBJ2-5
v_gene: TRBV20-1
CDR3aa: CSASYRARMLTQYF
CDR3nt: TGCAGTGCTAGTTACAGGGCTAGGATGCTGACCCAGTACTTC

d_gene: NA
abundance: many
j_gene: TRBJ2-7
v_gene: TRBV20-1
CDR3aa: CSAKPGPPKSNEQYF
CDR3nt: TGCAGTGCTAAACCCGGGCCTCCGAAATCCAACGAGCAGTACTTC

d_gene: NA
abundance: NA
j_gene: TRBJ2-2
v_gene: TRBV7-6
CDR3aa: CASSSAGTPQEVAGELFF
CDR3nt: TGTGCCAGCAGCTCTGCCGGGACCCCCCAGGAGGTTGCCGGGGAGCTGTTTTTT

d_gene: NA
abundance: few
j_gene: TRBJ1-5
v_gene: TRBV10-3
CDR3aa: CALCRKAGPLGNQPQHF
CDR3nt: TGTGCCCTCTGTCGAAAGGCAGGGCCCCTAGGCAATCAGCCCCAGCATTTT

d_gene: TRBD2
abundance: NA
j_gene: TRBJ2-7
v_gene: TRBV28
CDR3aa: CASGSSGITYEQYF
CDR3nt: TGTGCCAGCGGATCCAGCGGGATAACCTACGAGCAGTACTTC

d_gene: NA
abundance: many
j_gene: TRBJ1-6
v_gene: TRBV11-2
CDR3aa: CASSVIVEMYSPLHF
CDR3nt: TGTGCCAGCAGCGTGATTGTTGAGATGTATTCACCCCTCCACTTT

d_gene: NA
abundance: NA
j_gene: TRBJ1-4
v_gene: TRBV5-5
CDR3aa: CASSLTTGQRLFF
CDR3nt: TGTGCCAGCAGCTTGACCACCGGACAGAGGCTCTTTTTT

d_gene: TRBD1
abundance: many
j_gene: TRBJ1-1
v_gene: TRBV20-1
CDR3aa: CSACQTGLGTEAFF
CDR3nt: TGCAGTGCCTGCCAGACAGGGTTGGGCACTGAAGCTTTCTTT

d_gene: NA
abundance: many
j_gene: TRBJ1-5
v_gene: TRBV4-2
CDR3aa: CASSQELLSNQPQHF
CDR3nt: TGTGCCAGCAGCCAAGAATTGCTGAGCAATCAGCCCCAGCATTTT

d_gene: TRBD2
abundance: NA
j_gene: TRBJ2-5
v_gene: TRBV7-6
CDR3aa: CASWAGVGTQYF
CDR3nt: TGTGCTAGTTGGGCGGGAGTGGGGACCCAGTACTTC

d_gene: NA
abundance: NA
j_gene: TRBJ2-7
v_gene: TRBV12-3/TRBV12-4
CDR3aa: CASSHLRLSYEQYF
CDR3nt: TGTGCCAGCAGTCATCTCAGGCTCTCCTACGAGCAGTACTTC

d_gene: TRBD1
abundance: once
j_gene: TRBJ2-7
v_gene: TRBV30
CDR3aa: CALTGARVSQQYF
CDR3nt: TGTGCCCTTACAGGGGCGCGAGTGTCTCAGCAGTACTTC

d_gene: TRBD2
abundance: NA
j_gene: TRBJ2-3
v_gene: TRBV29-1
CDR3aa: CSVIRLAGEVTQYF
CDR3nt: TGCAGCGTCATACGACTAGCGGGAGAGGTTACGCAGTATTTT